The sequence of this TCR beta chain was determined in a study of shared clonotypes between healthy human individuals. Notes on the study in general: Blood was the only sampled material, and tissue repertoires likely differ.

As to this clone: What it binds is not known.

This CDR3 comprises 13 residues. V lost 9 bases and J 2 bases, leaving 14 bases between the germline ends. Germline CDR1 reads MNHNS; CDR2 reads SASEGT. PBMC DNA, left unsorted, was sequenced on ten immunoSEQ deep assay plates. Data came from immunoSEQ multiplex PCR; TCRdb stores just in-frame clones and leaves some out. Of around 510,000 clones in the sample, around 78% are singletons; the top ten hold around 11%. Among the donors, all were Caucasian adults who lived in Nashville, Tennessee. The sequenced sample was PBMCs. The TCR was taken from a middle-aged woman in good health. Some clones in this sample may be carry-over from other donors' samples. The V gene is TRBV6-1, the J gene TRBJ2-7; D is perhaps TRBD1 (6 bases). CDR3 DNA sequence: TGTGCCAGACCCCCCAGGGGAACCTACGAGCAGTACTTC. The encoded protein is CARPPRGTYEQYF.